The 22 T cell receptor beta chains given below trace back to one sample, sequenced in a study of CD8+CD57+ T cells in acquired aplastic anemia. CDR3 and TCR beta VDJ profiling relied on genomic DNA as the template. TCRdb analysed the reads with MiXCR anew, one entry per CDR3 protein. The table lists tens of thousands of distinct CDR3 sequences, approximately 46% of them singletons. The sequenced material came from sorted CD4+, CD8+, or CD8+CD57+ T cells (not recorded which) from PBMCs. These TCRs come from a human donor in good health, serving as a control.

The rearrangement links TRBV24-1 to TRBJ1-4; D possibly corresponds to TRBD1 (5 bases). Germline values: CDR1 KGHDR, CDR2 SFDVKD. The CDR3 length is 14 residues. Trimming took 3 bases from V and 8 from J, leaving 12 bases between them. The CDR3 DNA is TGTGCCACCAGTGATCCCCGGGACTCCGAAAAACTGTTTTTT. Its protein product is CATSDPRDSEKLFF.

This clonotype was counted ten times or more. J is TRBJ1-2 and V is TRBV11-2; 8 nucleotides align to TRBD1. The germline gives CDR1 SGHAT, CDR2 FQNNGV. The CDR3 is 17 residues long. V was clipped by 2 bases and J by 9 bases; unmatched bases: 17. This CDR3 is CASSLSPLPTTGESYTF. CDR3 nucleotides: TGTGCCAGCAGCTTAAGTCCCCTCCCGACGACAGGGGAGAGCTACACCTTC.

This clonotype was counted at least ten times. V is TRBV10-3 and J is TRBJ1-1, with D tentatively TRBD1 (5 bases). Germline assignment: CDR1 ENHRY and CDR2 SYGVKD. The CDR3 totals 12 residues. Trimming shortened V by 6 bases and J by 6 bases, and 11 bases separated the two germline ends. The CDR3: CAISGDSPEAFF. CDR3 in DNA: TGTGCCATCAGCGGAGACAGTCCTGAAGCTTTCTTT.

The rearrangement links TRBV2 to TRBJ1-5; the D is unclear. The CDR3 runs 15 residues. V was cut by 6 bases and J by 2 bases, with 14 bases left in between. The V gene's germline CDR1 is SNHLY and CDR2 FYNNEI. CDR3 sequence (DNA): TGTGCCAGCAGCCTGACCCTAACGGGCAATCAGCCCCAGCATTTT. This sequence encodes CASSLTLTGNQPQHF. Variable domain in full (rest from reference TRBV2 and TRBJ1-5): EPEVTQTPSHQVTQMGQEVILRCVPISNHLYFYWYRQILGQKVEFLVSFYNNEISEKSEIFDDQFSVERPDGSNFTLKIRSTKLEDSAMYFCASSLTLTGNQPQHFGDGTRLSIL.

The chain combines TRBV9 with TRBJ2-3, with TRBD2 as a possible D gene (6 bases). V dropped 3 bases and J dropped 3 bases, with 14 bases sitting between them. The germline V gene encodes CDR1 SGDLS and CDR2 YYNGEE. The CDR3 runs to 15 residues. CDR3 nucleotide sequence: TGTGCCAGCAGCGCCGTACTAGCCAGAACAGATACGCAGTATTTT. This sequence encodes CASSAVLARTDTQYF.

This clonotype was seen repeatedly, ten times or more. This chain uses TRBV9 with TRBJ2-3; D unresolved. Germline CDR1 SGDLS, CDR2 YYNGEE. Trimming shortened V by 4 bases and J by 3 bases, and 21 bases separated the two germline ends. The CDR3 extends over 17 amino acids. The CDR3: CASSFLPLASGTDTQYF. The CDR3, as DNA: TGTGCCAGCAGCTTCCTCCCACTTGCTAGTGGGACAGATACGCAGTATTTT.

The chain has TRBV15 and TRBJ2-1; D is unclear. V dropped 0 bases and J dropped 1 base, with 7 bases sitting between them. The CDR3 is 15 amino acids. Germline V gene data show CDR1 as LNHNV and CDR2 as YYDKDF (reference sequence). CDR3 in DNA: TGTGCCACCAGCAGAGAGGCAGCTTCCTACAATGAGCAGTTCTTC. This gives the protein CATSREAASYNEQFF.

The chain employs TRBV15 and TRBJ2-1, with TRBD1 matching 8 bases. Looked up from germline, CDR1 is LNHNV and CDR2 is YYDKDF (reference sequence). The CDR3 sequence is 17 residues long. Trimming took 3 bases from V and 3 from J; bases not matched to a gene: 10. The CDR3 DNA follows: TGTGCCACCAGCAGTCCGTACGGGACAGGCAACTACAATGAGCAGTTCTTC. Translating it yields CATSSPYGTGNYNEQFF.

This clonotype was detected ten times or more. As DNA, the CDR3 is TGTGCCAGCAGTTACTCCCCCCGAAGGGAAGAGACCCAGTACTTC. Protein sequence: CASSYSPRREETQYF. This chain connects TRBV6-5 to TRBJ2-5; no firm D call. Trimming cost V 0 bases and J 3 bases, with 11 bases left between them. The length of the CDR3 is 15 residues. Germline assignment: CDR1 MNHEY and CDR2 SVGAGI.

The chain carries TRBV2 and TRBJ1-2, with TRBD1 matching over 7 bases. Germline lookup yields CDR1 SNHLY and CDR2 FYNNEI. J lost 8 bases, V lost 10 bases, and 10 bases had no gene match. The CDR3 is made up of 12 amino acids. CDR3 sequence (DNA): TGTGCCACAGGGGGTAGCGGGGTCGGCTACACCTTC. Translation: CATGGSGVGYTF.

V and J are TRBV27 and TRBJ2-7, with 8 positions matching TRBD1. The CDR3 is made up of 14 amino acids. Germline V gene data show CDR1 as MNHEY and CDR2 as SMNVEV (reference sequence). The trim removed 5 bases at V and 0 bases at J, leaving 3 bases unmatched. CDR3 in amino acids: CASSETGASYEQYF. CDR3 coding DNA: TGTGCCAGCAGTGAGACAGGGGCCTCCTACGAGCAGTACTTC.

This clonotype was observed a few times. The chain is built from TRBV9 and TRBJ2-1; no firm D call. CDR3 length: 14 residues. Germline V gene lookup returns CDR1 SGDLS and CDR2 YYNGEE. V lost 3 bases to trimming and J lost 2 bases, with 9 bases between them. In DNA, the CDR3 is TGTGCCAGCAGCGCACCCCCCCCCTACAATGAGCAGTTCTTC. Translated: CASSAPPPYNEQFF.

This clonotype was counted many times. The rearrangement links TRBV12-3 or TRBV12-4 to TRBJ2-7; D unclear. The CDR3 runs to 11 residues. The V end lost 3 bases, the J end lost 6 bases, and 6 bases lay between the germline ends. The CDR3 loop reads CASSFLGEQYF. In nucleotides, the CDR3 is TGTGCCAGCAGTTTCTTGGGCGAGCAGTACTTC.

The V and J genes are TRBV29-1 and TRBJ2-3, with D uncertain. This CDR3 is built from 13 residues. Between the trimmed V and J ends, which lost 5 bases and 2 bases, there was a span of 11 bases. The germline V gene has CDR1 SQVTM and CDR2 ANQGSEA. CDR3 sequence: CSVTGPHTDTQYF. Written as DNA, the CDR3 is TGCAGCGTTACCGGGCCCCACACAGATACGCAGTATTTT.

Concerning this clonotype: One base away lies a much larger clone, so this may be a sequencing read error. This chain connects TRBV7-8 to TRBJ1-1, with a tentative D call TRBD1 (5 bases). The CDR3 has 14 amino acids. CDR1 and CDR2 from the germline V gene are SGHVS and FQNEAQ. The CDR3 DNA follows: TGTGCCAGCAGCGACTGGGGGGGGAACACTGGAGCTTTCTTT. Its translation: CASSDWGGNTGAFF. The variable domain in full, with the rest retrieved from reference TRBV7-8 and TRBJ1-1, is GAGVSQSPRYKVAKRGQDVALRCDPISGHVSLFWYQQALGQGPEFLTYFQNEAQLDKSGLPSDRFFAERPEGSVSTLKIQRTQQEDSAVYLCASSDWGGNTGAFFGQGTRLTVV.

This chain joins TRBV2 and TRBJ1-6; 9 bases are shared with TRBD1. This CDR3 has 14 amino acids. Germline assignment: CDR1 SNHLY and CDR2 FYNNEI. Unmatched junction bases numbered 9, after V lost 8 bases and J lost 10 bases. CDR3 sequence reads: CASSVDRGGSPLHF. The CDR3 coding sequence is TGTGCCAGCTCGGTGGACAGGGGAGGGTCACCCCTCCACTTT.

The chain joins TRBV25-1 to TRBJ1-4, with D unclear. In germline, CDR1 is MGHDK, CDR2 SYGVNS. The germline V and J ends were trimmed by 11 bases and 0 bases, with 19 bases remaining between them. The CDR3 sequence is 16 residues long. In nucleotides, the CDR3 is TGTGCCGCCGGGGAGGGCGACTCGGCAACTAATGAAAAACTGTTTTTT. Translated, it gives CAAGEGDSATNEKLFF.

This clonotype occurred many times. The chain couples TRBV9 to TRBJ1-2; D is unresolved. CDR3 size: 11 residues. Germline V lookup: CDR1 SGDLS, CDR2 YYNGEE. V was shortened by 3 bases and J by 3 bases, with 3 bases between the two germline ends. The CDR3 reads CASSGDYGYTF. In nucleotides, the CDR3 is TGTGCCAGCAGCGGGGACTATGGCTACACCTTC.

About this clonotype itself: A much larger clonotype is one base distant, so this may be a read error. The chain carries TRBV20-1 and TRBJ1-2; a possible D gene is TRBD1 (6 bases). The CDR3 is made up of 16 amino acids. Germline loops: CDR1 DFQATT, CDR2 SNEGSKA (reference sequence). Trimming pared 0 bases from V and 5 bases from J, leaving 19 bases between. The CDR3 nucleotides read TGCAGTGCTAGAGATATACGCAGGACAGTCCTATATGGCTACACCTTC. Its translation: CSARDIRRTVLYGYTF.

This clonotype was seen a few times. This may be a read error, as it is one base from a much larger clone. The CDR3 spells CASSLSRDSNQPQHF. CDR3 coding DNA: TGTGCCAGCAGCTTGAGCAGGGATAGCAATCAGCCCCAGCATTTT. This chain connects TRBV7-9 to TRBJ1-5; D perhaps matches TRBD1 (5 bases). Trimming pared 3 bases from V and 0 bases from J, leaving 9 bases between. The CDR3 totals 15 residues. The germline CDR1 and CDR2 sequences are SEHNR and FQNEAQ (reference sequence).

This clonotype was seen only a few times. The genes are TRBV25-1 and TRBJ2-3; D may be TRBD2 (7 bases). The length of the CDR3 is 15 residues. V was cut by 4 bases and J by 7 bases, with 18 bases left in between. Germline CDR1 is MGHDK and CDR2 is SYGVNS. The CDR3 DNA sequence: TGTGCCAGCAGTGCACCGAGGGGGGGTACAAATACGCAGTATTTT. This sequence encodes CASSAPRGGTNTQYF.

This clonotype was seen many times. Germline is not matched at one junction end, which may reflect a read error. The V and J genes are TRBV7-9 and TRBJ2-7; TRBD2 aligns across 7 bases. Looked up from germline, CDR1 is SEHNR and CDR2 is FQNEAQ (reference sequence). This CDR3 spans 10 amino acids. CDR3 amino acids: CASSRRERYF. As DNA, the CDR3 is TGTGCCAGCAGTAGGCGGGAGCGGTACTTC. The full variable domain, its missing parts supplied by reference TRBV7-9 and TRBJ2-7, is DTGVSQNPRHKITKRGQNVTFRCDPISEHNRLYWYRQTLGQGPEFLTYFQNEAQLEKSRLLSDRFSAERPKGSFSTLEIQRTEQGDSAMYLCASSRRERYFGPGTRLTVT.